This T cell receptor (beta chain) was recovered during a study of cytomegalovirus exposure and HLA in healthy donors. Study-wide results and limits: It was confirmed in vitro that a few of the CMV-associated chains were specific for CMV antigens. An apparent linkage of common viral pathogens to several of the most significant clusters emerged in a later analysis.

Primers for the PCR totalled 60 Vbeta and 13 Jbeta. Data came from immunoSEQ multiplex PCR; TCRdb stores just in-frame clones and leaves some out. The data show some 110,000 clones, roughly 77% seen once. Germline CDR1 reads SEHNR; CDR2 reads FQNEAQ (reference sequence). The CDR3 contains 13 residues. V lost 2 bases, J lost 11 bases, and 10 bases lay in between. Turning to this clone: Its antigen is still unknown.

Sequencing used PBMCs. The clonotype was recovered from a man in his forties in good health and CMV-seronegative. The V call is TRBV7-9, the J call TRBJ1-6; the D gene is possibly TRBD1 (5 bases). The CDR3 sequence: CASSLPQGPPLHF. CDR3 nucleotides: TGTGCCAGCAGCTTACCGCAGGGCCCACCCCTCCACTTT.